This passage covers 3 T cell receptor beta chains from one sample sequenced in a study of CD8 T cells in ankylosing spondylitis. TCRdb called the 5' RACE reads again in MiXCR, with one record for every CDR3 protein. The sample has roughly 200,000 distinct CDR3 sequences; 9.5% to 15% are singletons. Material for sequencing was blood, either unsorted or a sorted T cell fraction (not recorded which). Receptors originate from a male donor with ankylosing spondylitis or in good health (not recorded which).

In this sample, this clonotype turned up a few times. The J gene is TRBJ2-2, the V gene TRBV15; D gene uncertain. Germline CDR1 reads LNHNV; CDR2 reads YYDKDF (reference sequence). The V and J ends lost 0 bases and 5 bases respectively, with 4 bases between them. This CDR3 has 13 amino acids. As DNA, the CDR3 is TGTGCCACCAGCAGAGATCCAACCGGGGAGCTGTTTTTT. Encoded protein: CATSRDPTGELFF. Variable domain in full (rest from reference TRBV15 and TRBJ2-2): DAMVIQNPRYQVTQFGKPVTLSCSQTLNHNVMYWYQQKSSQAPKLLFHYYDKDFNNEADTPDNFQSRRPNTSFCFLDIRSPGLGDTAMYLCATSRDPTGELFFGEGSRLTVL.

This clonotype has a handful of counts. This chain uses TRBV27 with TRBJ2-3; D remains ambiguous. CDR3 length: 13 amino acids. The V gene lost 1 base and the J gene lost 0 bases, with 2 bases spanning the gap. Germline-derived CDR1 and CDR2 are MNHEY and SMNVEV (reference sequence). The DNA of the CDR3 is TGTGCCAGCAGTTTATGGAGCACAGATACGCAGTATTTT. The encoded protein is CASSLWSTDTQYF.

CDR3 bases: TGTGCCAGCAGTTTAGGAGTGGAAGATACGCAGTATTTT. It specifies CASSLGVEDTQYF. V gene TRBV12-3 or TRBV12-4 combines with J gene TRBJ2-3; D gene unclear. Deletions cut 1 base from V and 5 bases from J, with 7 bases between. The CDR3 extends over 13 amino acids.